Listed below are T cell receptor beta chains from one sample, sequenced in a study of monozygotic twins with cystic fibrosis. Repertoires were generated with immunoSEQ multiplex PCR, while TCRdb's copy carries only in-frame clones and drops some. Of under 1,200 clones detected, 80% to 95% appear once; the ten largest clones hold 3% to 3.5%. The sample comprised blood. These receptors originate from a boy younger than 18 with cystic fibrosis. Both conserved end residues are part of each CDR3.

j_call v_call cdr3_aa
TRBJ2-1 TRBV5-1 CASCTSGGPQEQFF
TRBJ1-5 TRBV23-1 CASSQYRVRYSNQPQHF
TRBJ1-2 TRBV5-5 CASSLATAANYGYTF
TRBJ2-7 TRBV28 CASSLYSSYEQYF
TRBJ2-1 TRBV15 CATLDWTRLAGHNEQFF
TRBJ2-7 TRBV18 CASSLVGAYEQYF
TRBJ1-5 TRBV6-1 CASSEEGGAGRQPQHF
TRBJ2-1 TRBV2 CASRSYNEQFF
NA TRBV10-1 CASSETGSEQYF
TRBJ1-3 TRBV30 CALQGSPGNTIYF
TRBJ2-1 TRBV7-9 CASSRVSSYNEQFF
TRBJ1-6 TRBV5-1 CASRYGSSTSDNSPLHF
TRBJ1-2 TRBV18 CASSPPAGDSDAYGYTF
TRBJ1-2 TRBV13 CASRGRYYGYTF
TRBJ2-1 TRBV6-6 CASTFNRAEGEQFF
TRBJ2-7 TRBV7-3 CASSLFSGENYEQYF
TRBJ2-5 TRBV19 CASALRQFAETQYF
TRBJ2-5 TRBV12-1 CASSSTTSGTQETQYF
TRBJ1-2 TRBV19 CASRQTGIANYGYTF
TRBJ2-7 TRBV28 CASSLGYEQYF
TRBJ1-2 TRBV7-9 CASSFSANYGYTF
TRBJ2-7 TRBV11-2 CASSLYQYEQYF
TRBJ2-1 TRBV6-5 CASSSSGRAAYNEQFF
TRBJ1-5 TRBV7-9 CASSFLGQEPQHF
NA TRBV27 CASSLIFWDRGSYEQYF
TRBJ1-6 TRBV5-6 CASSYQKKGPTYSPLHF
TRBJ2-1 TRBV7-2 CASRKLAGGPNEQFF
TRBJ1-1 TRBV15 CATSRAGGRTEAFF
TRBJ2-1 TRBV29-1 CSVGTGGNNEQFF
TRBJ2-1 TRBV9 CASSVGGTGPKEQFF
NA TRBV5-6 CASSLRFHSYEQYF
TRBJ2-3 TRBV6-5 CASRSGLAGTDTQYF
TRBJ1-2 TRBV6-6 CASSQDRGQGYTF
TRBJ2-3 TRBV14 CASSPPGRATQYF
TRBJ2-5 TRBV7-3 CASSPSLWQETQYF
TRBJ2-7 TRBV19 CASSIGVRTVSEQYF
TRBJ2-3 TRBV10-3 CATQREGTDTQYF